This is a list of T cell receptor beta chains from one sample in a study of graft-versus-host responses after intestinal transplantation. Assay: immunoSEQ multiplex PCR; the TCRdb copy retains only in-frame clones and omits some. Of about 70,000 clones in the sample, around 91% were seen once. No antigen has been assigned to these receptors. The sequences come from unstimulated CD8+ T cells sorted from spleen or lymph node cells, collected before transplant. The receptors were sampled from a human donor who was the organ donor for an intestinal transplant. Each CDR3 is given with its conserved first and last residue. The order of the fields is J gene, V gene, clone size, D gene, CDR3 DNA, CDR3 protein. D genes are given only for firm matches. Expanded clones are given a class, and other clones once, few, many or no size at all.

TRBJ1-2 | TRBV5-1 | . | . | TGCGCCAGCAGCTTTCGGGGGGCGCAGACCTATGGCTACACCTTC | CASSFRGAQTYGYTF
TRBJ2-2 | TRBV5-4 | . | TRBD2 | TGTGCCAGCAGCCTGGGACTAGCGGGGGTCACCGGGGAGCTGTTTTTT | CASSLGLAGVTGELFF
TRBJ2-1 | TRBV5-5 | medium-sized | . | TGTGCCAGCAGCTTGGCAGGAAATGAGCAGTTCTTC | CASSLAGNEQFF
TRBJ1-1 | TRBV30 | . | . | TGTGCCTGGAAGGGGGGGTCCACTGAAGCTTTCTTT | CAWKGGSTEAFF
TRBJ1-1 | TRBV7-9 | . | . | TGTGCCAGCAGCTCCACCATCCGACAGCCGAACACTGAAGCTTTCTTT | CASSSTIRQPNTEAFF
TRBJ1-4 | TRBV5-1 | . | . | TGCGCCAGCAGCTTGGGACAGCGGGGGGAAAAACTGTTTTTT | CASSLGQRGEKLFF
TRBJ1-2 | TRBV28 | . | TRBD1 | TGTGCCAGCAGTCTATCTCGCACAGGGGATTCGTTTGGCTACACCTTC | CASSLSRTGDSFGYTF
TRBJ1-1 | TRBV28 | . | . | TGTGCCAGCAGTCAAACCCCCGGGGGTAGGGCTGAAGCTGAAGCTTTCTTT | CASSQTPGGRAEAEAFF
TRBJ2-1 | TRBV29-1 | . | . | TGCAGCGTTGAAGTTTTCTCGGACAGTGCCGATGAGCAGTTCTTC | CSVEVFSDSADEQFF
TRBJ1-5 | TRBV2 | . | . | TGTGCCAGCGACCTCTGGGGCAACAATCAGCCCCAGCATTTT | CASDLWGNNQPQHF
TRBJ2-1 | TRBV7-9 | . | . | TGTGCCAGCAGCCCAGGGGTTAGCTCCTACAATGAGCAGTTCTTC | CASSPGVSSYNEQFF
TRBJ2-5 | TRBV5-1 | . | TRBD2 | TGCGCCAGCAGCCGCCGGGGGGGGGCGATTCAAGAGACCCAGTACTTC | CASSRRGGAIQETQYF
TRBJ1-1 | TRBV6-1 | . | . | TGTGCCAGCTTCGCCGGGGGAAACACTGAAGCTTTCTTT | CASFAGGNTEAFF
TRBJ1-2 | TRBV27 | . | . | TGTGCCAGCAGCGACACGGCAGGGGATCAATATGGCTACACCTTC | CASSDTAGDQYGYTF
TRBJ2-3 | TRBV9 | . | . | TGTGCCAGCAGCGTGTTCCGTAGGCGGGGCCCCCCAGATACGCAGTATTTT | CASSVFRRRGPPDTQYF
TRBJ1-6 | TRBV6-1 | few | . | TGTGCCAGCAGTGAGGGGGACTGGGACAATTCACCCCTCCACTTT | CASSEGDWDNSPLHF
TRBJ2-3 | TRBV28 | once | TRBD2 | TGTGCCAGCGACTCCAGAATAGCGGGGCTCACAGATACGCAGTATTTT | CASDSRIAGLTDTQYF
TRBJ1-4 | TRBV6-5 | . | TRBD1 | TGTGCCAGCCGCTCATTCCGGGACAGTAATGAAAAACTGTTTTTT | CASRSFRDSNEKLFF
TRBJ2-1 | TRBV4-1 | . | TRBD1 | TGCGCCAGCAGCCAAGCCCCGGGACAGATATACAATGAGCAGTTCTTC | CASSQAPGQIYNEQFF
TRBJ1-2 | TRBV7-8 | . | TRBD1 | TGTGCCAGCAGCTCAGGGGGCGGCCATGGCTACACCTTC | CASSSGGGHGYTF